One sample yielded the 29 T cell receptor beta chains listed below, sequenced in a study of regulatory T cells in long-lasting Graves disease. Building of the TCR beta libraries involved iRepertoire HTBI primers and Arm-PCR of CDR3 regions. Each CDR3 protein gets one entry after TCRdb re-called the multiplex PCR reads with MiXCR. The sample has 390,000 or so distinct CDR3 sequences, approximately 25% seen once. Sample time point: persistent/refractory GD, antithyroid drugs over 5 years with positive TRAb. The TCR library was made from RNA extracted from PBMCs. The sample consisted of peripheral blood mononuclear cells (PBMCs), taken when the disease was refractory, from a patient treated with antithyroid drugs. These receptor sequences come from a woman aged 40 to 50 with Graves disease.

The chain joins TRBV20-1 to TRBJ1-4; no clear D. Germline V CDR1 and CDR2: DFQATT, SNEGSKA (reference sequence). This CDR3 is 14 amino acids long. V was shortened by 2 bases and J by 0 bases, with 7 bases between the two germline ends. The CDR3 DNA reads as TGCAGTGCTAGATCCGGGACAACTAATGAAAAACTGTTTTTT. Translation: CSARSGTTNEKLFF.

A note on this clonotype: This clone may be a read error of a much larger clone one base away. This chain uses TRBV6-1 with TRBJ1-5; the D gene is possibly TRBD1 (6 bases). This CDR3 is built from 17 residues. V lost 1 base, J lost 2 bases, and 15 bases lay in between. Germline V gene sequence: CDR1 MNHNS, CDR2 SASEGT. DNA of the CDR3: TGTGCCAGCAGTGAAGAGTGGGGGGCCGAAGGCAATCAGCCCCAGCATTTT. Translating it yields CASSEEWGAEGNQPQHF.

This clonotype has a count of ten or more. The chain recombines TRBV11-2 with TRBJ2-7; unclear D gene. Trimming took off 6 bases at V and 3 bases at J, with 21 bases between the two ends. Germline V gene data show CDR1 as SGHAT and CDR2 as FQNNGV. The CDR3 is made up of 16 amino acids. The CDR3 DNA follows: TGTGCCAGCAGACCAAAAAACAGTTACCCAAACTACGAGCAGTACTTC. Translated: CASRPKNSYPNYEQYF.

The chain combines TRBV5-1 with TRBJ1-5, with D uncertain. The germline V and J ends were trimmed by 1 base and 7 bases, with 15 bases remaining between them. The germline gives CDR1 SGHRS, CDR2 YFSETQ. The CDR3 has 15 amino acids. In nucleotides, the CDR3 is TGCGCCAGCAGCTTGTGGGGATCTGGAGGACAGCCCCAGCATTTT. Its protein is CASSLWGSGGQPQHF. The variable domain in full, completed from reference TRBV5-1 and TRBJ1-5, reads KAGVTQTPRYLIKTRGQQVTLSCSPISGHRSVSWYQQTPGQGLQFLFEYFSETQRNKGNFPGRFSGRQFSNSRSEMNVSTLELGDSALYLCASSLWGSGGQPQHFGDGTRLSIL.

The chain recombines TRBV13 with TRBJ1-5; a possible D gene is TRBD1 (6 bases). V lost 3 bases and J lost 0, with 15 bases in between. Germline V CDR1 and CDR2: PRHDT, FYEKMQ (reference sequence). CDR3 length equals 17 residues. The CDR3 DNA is TGTGCCAGCAGCTTGACATCCGGGACACCTAGCAATCAGCCCCAGCATTTT. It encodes CASSLTSGTPSNQPQHF.

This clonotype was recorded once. The CDR3 here is CASNAGGRNTEAFF. In DNA form, the CDR3 reads TGTGCCAGTAACGCAGGGGGAAGAAACACTGAAGCTTTCTTT. This chain joins TRBV19 and TRBJ1-1; the match to TRBD1 covers 7 bases. CDR3 size: 14 residues. Trimming cost V 7 bases and J 2 bases; bases outside gene matches: 7. Germline values: CDR1 LNHDA, CDR2 SQIVND (reference sequence).

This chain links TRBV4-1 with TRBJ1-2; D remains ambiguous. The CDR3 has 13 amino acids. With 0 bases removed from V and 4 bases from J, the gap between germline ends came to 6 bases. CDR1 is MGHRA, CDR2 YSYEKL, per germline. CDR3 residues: CASSQDATYGYTF. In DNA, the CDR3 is TGCGCCAGCAGCCAAGACGCGACCTATGGCTACACCTTC.

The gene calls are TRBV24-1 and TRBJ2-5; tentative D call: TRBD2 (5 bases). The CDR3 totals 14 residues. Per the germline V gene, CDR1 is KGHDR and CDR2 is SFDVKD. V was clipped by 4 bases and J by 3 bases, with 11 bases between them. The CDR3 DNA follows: TGTGCCACCAGTGACCCTGGGAGCGAAGAGACCCAGTACTTC. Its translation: CATSDPGSEETQYF.

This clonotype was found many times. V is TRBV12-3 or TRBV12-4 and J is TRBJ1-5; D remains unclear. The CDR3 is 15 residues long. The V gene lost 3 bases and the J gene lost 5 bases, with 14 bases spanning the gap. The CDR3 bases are TGTGCCAGCAGTTTCCTCACTAAGGGCCATCAGCCCCAGCATTTT. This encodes CASSFLTKGHQPQHF.

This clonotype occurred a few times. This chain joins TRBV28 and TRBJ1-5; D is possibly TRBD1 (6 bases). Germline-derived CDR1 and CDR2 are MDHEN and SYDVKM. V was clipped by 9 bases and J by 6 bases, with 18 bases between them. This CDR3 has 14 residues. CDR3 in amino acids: CASETGMGAQPQHF. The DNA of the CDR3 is TGTGCCAGTGAAACAGGGATGGGCGCTCAGCCCCAGCATTTT.

The CDR3 region is CATLKRDTGELFF. DNA for the CDR3: TGTGCCACCCTAAAAAGGGACACCGGGGAGCTGTTTTTT. The rearrangement joins TRBV28 to TRBJ2-2; no clear D gene. The CDR3 is 13 amino acids. Per germline, CDR1 MDHEN and CDR2 SYDVKM. The V and J ends lost 10 bases and 3 bases respectively, with 12 bases between them.

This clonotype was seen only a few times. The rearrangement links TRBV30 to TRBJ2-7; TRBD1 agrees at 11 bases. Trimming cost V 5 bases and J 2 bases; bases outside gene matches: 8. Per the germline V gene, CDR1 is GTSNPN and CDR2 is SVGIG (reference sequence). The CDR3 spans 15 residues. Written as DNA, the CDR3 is TGTGCCTGGCGAGACCGGGACAGGGGGACCTACGAGCAGTACTTC. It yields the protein CAWRDRDRGTYEQYF.

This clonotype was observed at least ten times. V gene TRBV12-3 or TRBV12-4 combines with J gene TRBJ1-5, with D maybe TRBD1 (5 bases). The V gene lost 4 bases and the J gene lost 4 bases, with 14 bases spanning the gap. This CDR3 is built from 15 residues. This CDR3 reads CASSSTQGPNQPQHF. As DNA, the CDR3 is TGTGCCAGCAGTTCAACCCAGGGACCGAATCAGCCCCAGCATTTT.

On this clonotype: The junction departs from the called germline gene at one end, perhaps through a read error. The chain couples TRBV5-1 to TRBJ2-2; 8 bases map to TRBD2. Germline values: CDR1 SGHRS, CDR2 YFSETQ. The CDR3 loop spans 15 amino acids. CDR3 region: CASENSGTNTEELFF. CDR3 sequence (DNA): TGCGCCAGCGAAAATAGCGGGACGAACACCGAGGAGCTGTTTTTT.

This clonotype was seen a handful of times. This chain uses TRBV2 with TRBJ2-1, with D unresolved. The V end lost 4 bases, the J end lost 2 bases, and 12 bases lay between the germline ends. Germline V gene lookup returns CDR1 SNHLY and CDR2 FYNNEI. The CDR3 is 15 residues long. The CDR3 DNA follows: TGTGCCAGCAGTGGAACTCCCAATCCCTACAATGAGCAGTTCTTC. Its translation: CASSGTPNPYNEQFF. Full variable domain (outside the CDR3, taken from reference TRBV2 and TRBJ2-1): EPEVTQTPSHQVTQMGQEVILRCVPISNHLYFYWYRQILGQKVEFLVSFYNNEISEKSEIFDDQFSVERPDGSNFTLKIRSTKLEDSAMYFCASSGTPNPYNEQFFGPGTRLTVL.

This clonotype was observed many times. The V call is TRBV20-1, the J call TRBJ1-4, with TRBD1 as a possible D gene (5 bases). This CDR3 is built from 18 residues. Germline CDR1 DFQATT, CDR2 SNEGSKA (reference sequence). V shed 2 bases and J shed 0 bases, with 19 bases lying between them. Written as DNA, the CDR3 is TGCAGTGCTAGACTATTTATAGGGGTCCTCGCAACTAATGAAAAACTGTTTTTT. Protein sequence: CSARLFIGVLATNEKLFF.

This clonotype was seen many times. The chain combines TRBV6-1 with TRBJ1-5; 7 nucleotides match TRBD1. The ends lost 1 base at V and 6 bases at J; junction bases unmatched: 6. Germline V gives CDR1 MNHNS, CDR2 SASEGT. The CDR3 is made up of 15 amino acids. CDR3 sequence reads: CASSEEVTGVQPQHF. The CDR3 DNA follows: TGTGCCAGCAGTGAAGAGGTTACAGGGGTTCAGCCCCAGCATTTT.

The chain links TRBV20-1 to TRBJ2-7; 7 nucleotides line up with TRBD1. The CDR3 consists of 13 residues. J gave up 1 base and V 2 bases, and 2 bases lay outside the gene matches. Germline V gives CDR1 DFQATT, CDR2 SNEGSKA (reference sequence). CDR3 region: CSARQDRSYEQYF. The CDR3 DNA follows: TGCAGTGCTAGACAGGACAGGTCCTACGAGCAGTACTTC.

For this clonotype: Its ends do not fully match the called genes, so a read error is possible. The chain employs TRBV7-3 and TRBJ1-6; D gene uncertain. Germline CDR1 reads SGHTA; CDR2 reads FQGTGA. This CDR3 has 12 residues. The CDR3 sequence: CTSSHANSPLHF. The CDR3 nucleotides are TGTACCAGCAGCCACGCAAATTCACCCCTCCACTTT.

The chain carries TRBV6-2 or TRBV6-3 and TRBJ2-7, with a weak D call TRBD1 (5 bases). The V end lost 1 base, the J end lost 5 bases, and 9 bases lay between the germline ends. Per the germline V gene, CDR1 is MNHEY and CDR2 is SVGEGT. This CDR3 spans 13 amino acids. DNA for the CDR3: TGTGCCAGCAGTTACTTAGTGGGGCACGAGCAGTACTTC. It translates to CASSYLVGHEQYF.

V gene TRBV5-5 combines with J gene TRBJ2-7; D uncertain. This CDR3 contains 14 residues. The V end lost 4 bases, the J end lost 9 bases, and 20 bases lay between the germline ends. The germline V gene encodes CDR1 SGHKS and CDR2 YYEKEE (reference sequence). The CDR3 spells CASSQASKGLRQYF. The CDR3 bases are TGTGCCAGCAGCCAAGCGTCCAAAGGGCTTAGGCAGTACTTC. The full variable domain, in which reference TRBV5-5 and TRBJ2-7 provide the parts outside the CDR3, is DAGVTQSPTHLIKTRGQQVTLRCSPISGHKSVSWYQQVLGQGPQFIFQYYEKEERGRGNFPDRFSARQFPNYSSELNVNALLLGDSALYLCASSQASKGLRQYFGPGTRLTVT.

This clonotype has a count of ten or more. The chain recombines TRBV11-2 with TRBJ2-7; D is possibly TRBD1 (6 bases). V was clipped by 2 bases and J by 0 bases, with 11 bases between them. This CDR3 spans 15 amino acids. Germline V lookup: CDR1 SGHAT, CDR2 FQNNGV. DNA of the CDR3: TGTGCCAGCAGCTTAAAGGACAGTACCTCCTACGAGCAGTACTTC. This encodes CASSLKDSTSYEQYF.

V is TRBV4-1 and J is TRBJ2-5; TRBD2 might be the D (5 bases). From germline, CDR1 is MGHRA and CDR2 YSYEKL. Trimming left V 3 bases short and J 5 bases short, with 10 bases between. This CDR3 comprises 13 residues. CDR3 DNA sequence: TGCGCCAGCAGCCACGTCGGGGAGGAGACCCAGTACTTC. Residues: CASSHVGEETQYF.

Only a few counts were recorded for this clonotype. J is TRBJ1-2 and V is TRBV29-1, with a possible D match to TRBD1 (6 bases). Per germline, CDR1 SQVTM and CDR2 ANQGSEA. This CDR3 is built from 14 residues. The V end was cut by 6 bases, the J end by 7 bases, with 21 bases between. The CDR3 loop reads CSVPRGGSQSGYTF. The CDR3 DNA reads TGCAGCGTCCCAAGGGGGGGCAGCCAGTCTGGCTACACCTTC.

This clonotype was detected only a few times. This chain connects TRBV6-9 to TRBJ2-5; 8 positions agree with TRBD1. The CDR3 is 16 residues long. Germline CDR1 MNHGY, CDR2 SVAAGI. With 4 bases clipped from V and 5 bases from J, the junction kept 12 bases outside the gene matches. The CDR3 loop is CASSSRESRGRETQYF. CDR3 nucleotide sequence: TGTGCCAGCAGTTCTCGTGAGAGCAGGGGGCGGGAGACCCAGTACTTC.

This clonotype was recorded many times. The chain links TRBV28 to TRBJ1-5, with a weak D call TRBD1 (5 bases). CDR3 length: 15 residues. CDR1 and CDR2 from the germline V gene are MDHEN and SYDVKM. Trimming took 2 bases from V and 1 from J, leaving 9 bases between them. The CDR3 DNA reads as TGTGCCAGCAGTTTAAGGGGTGTGAGCAATCAGCCCCAGCATTTT. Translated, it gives CASSLRGVSNQPQHF.

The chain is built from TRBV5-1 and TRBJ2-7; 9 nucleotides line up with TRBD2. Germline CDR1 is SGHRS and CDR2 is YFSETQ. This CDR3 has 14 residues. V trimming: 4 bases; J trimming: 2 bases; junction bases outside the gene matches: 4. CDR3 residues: CASSALAGTYEQYF. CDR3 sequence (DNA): TGCGCCAGCAGCGCGCTAGCGGGGACCTACGAGCAGTACTTC.

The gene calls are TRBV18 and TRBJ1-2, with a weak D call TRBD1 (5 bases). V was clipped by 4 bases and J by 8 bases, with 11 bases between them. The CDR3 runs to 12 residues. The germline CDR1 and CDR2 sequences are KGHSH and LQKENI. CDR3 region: CASSLTGAGYTF. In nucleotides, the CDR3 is TGTGCCAGCTCACTTACCGGGGCGGGCTACACCTTC.

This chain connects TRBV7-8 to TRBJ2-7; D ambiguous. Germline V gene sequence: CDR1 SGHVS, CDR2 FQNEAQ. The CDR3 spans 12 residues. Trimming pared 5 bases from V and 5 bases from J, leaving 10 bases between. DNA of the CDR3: TGTGCCAGCAGCGAGAACGAAAACGAGCAGTACTTC. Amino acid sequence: CASSENENEQYF.